The present entry profiles one T cell receptor (beta chain) with its context. Authors' data handling: Using reference gene primer amplification, nucleated cell counts were estimated. Sequencing was performed with immunoSEQ multiplex PCR; in TCRdb, only in-frame clones are kept and a portion is missing. From that table come the V and J calls and clone size; the DNA was used to work out D and trimming. The repertoire holds 310,000 or so clones, with about 82% as singletons. This CDR3 spans 16 amino acids. The germline V gene encodes CDR1 SGHRS and CDR2 YFSETQ. V lost 1 base, J lost 2 bases, and 6 bases stayed unmatched. The data were obtained in a study of blood T cell repertoires in COVID-19. For the study at large: The United States, Italy and Spain provided the acute and convalescent COVID-19 samples. PBMCs, B-cell-depleted T cells, or T cells were the source of the cDNA or gDNA that made up the material.

The sequenced material came from peripheral blood. This TCR was sampled from a woman aged 45 to 65 with acute or convalescent COVID-19. The chain couples TRBV5-1 to TRBJ2-1, with 7 bases that match TRBD2. CDR3 residues: CASSLQALAAYNEQFF. CDR3 DNA sequence: TGCGCCAGCAGCTTGCAAGCCCTAGCGGCCTACAATGAGCAGTTCTTC.